Listed here is a single T cell receptor (beta chain). The antigen this receptor binds is unknown. Base quality data are lacking; no much larger clone is found one base away. This specimen belongs to a study of T cells after posttransplantation cyclophosphamide (TCRdb year 2016). About the full investigation: T cell repertoire reconstitution was tracked by TRB sequencing after myeloablative bone marrow transplantation in which posttransplantation cyclophosphamide was used as GVHD prophylaxis. Because TRA and TRB clonality correlated tightly in about 9 samples, the subsequent TCR analyses were limited to TRB only. Antigen receptor sequencing covered samples from some 35 PTCy-treated patients and 16 of their related bone marrow donors. In 3 patients, TRB sequencing was also performed on up to 3 more blood samples taken 2 to 5.2 years after transplant, and in 4 patients, pretransplant blood was also TRB-sequenced. Blood from all 35 or so PTCy patients with 1-year posttransplant specimens was subjected to TRB sequencing. Public TRB sequences were searched against a database of over 3,500 sequences associated with responses to pathogens, tumor antigens, self-antigens and alloantigens. Study-wide conclusions, independent of this receptor: Across a few dozen patients, TRB clonality was highly associated with recipient CMV seropositivity and CMV reactivation, and diversity in PTCy patients was similar to diversity in CNI/methotrexate controls. The TRB repertoires of T cells infiltrating skin or GI tract showed only limited overlap with the TRB repertoires of T cells in blood. Donor-recipient similarity was low at 1-2 months but increased during the first year, and donor CD8+ memory clones often dominated later blood repertoires.

The CDR3 has 15 amino acids, counting the end cysteine and phenylalanine. Of all the DNA, just the CDR3 is kept, 45 bases in frame from base 1. CDR1 KGHSH and CDR2 LQKENI are derived from the germline V gene. V is trimmed back by 3 bases and J by 2 bases, and the junction contains 6 bases that no gene match accounts for. Genomic DNA was used for TRB sequencing, which was performed with the immunoSEQ assay at survey resolution or with the hsTCRB kit. The original pipeline was this. The immunoSEQ software handled initial read processing, and the LymphoSeq R package was used for repertoire analyses. Clonality was computed as 1 minus normalized Shannon entropy; Gini coefficient was also calculated for each TRB dataset. To infer phenotypes in unsorted samples, TRB sequences from sorted subsets of the recipient or donor were mapped onto unsorted samples from the same recipient. Drawn from immuneACCESS, this table holds only the in-frame rearrangements with V and J called that TCRdb kept. Clones are partly lost; checked studies trace under half to an unresolved V gene and leave the rest unexplained. D and trimming come from the DNA, and the V and J calls and clone size come from that table. Here the sample has several thousand clones; almost 70% occur a single time. The ten largest make up approximately 44% of the sample.

This sample's treatment or condition label indicates: high-dose cyclophosphamide on days +3 and +4 as single-agent GVHD prophylaxis. Patients in the PTCy group got busulfan and fludarabine conditioning, a marrow graft from a related or unrelated donor, and cyclophosphamide on days +3 and +4. The PTCy-treated patients were enrolled in a prospective multi-institutional clinical trial. Peripheral blood and bone marrow mononuclear cells were isolated by Ficoll-Hypaque density centrifugation and cryopreserved. Sorting of CD4+ and CD8+ T cells, including naive and memory subsets, was performed by FACS on a FACSAria II.

The clonotype comes from a female patient in her thirties or forties who received an allogeneic stem cell transplant from a related donor, was CMV-positive, and had no GVHD. It is possible that, after a transplant, some T cells come from the graft donor. This sequence uses TRBV18 and TRBJ2-7, and TRBD1 matches 8 of the central bases. Sequencing was performed on CD8+ T cells sorted from PBMCs, taken around 1,100 days after allogeneic stem cell transplant with posttransplant cyclophosphamide. The CDR3 region reads CASSPPTGAAYEQYF. The bases are TGTGCCAGCTCACCGCCGACAGGGGCGGCCTACGAGCAGTACTTC.